Shown below are 13 T cell receptor beta chains from a single sample sequenced in a study of cytomegalovirus exposure and HLA in healthy donors (dated 2017 in TCRdb). The library was generated by the immunoSEQ multiplex PCR assay. A mixture of 60 forward primers for TCR Vbeta segments and 13 reverse primers for TCR Jbeta segments was used in the multiplex PCR. TCRdb's version of the immuneACCESS table is confined to in-frame rearrangements and falls short of the full clone set. An unresolved V gene accounts for under half of the shortfall where checked; the remainder is of unknown origin. This sample gives 100,000 to 120,000 clones in total; approximately 72% of them show up just once. Roughly 1.3% of the sample comes from the top ten. Sequencing was performed on PBMCs. Receptors originate from a man aged 30 to 45 in good health and CMV-seronegative.

V is TRBV6-5 and J is TRBJ2-7, with D maybe TRBD1 (6 bases). V lost 5 bases and J 3 bases, leaving 14 bases between the germline ends. CDR1 is MNHEY, CDR2 SVGAGI, per germline. The CDR3 is made up of 14 amino acids. As DNA, the CDR3 is TGTGCCAGCAGTCCCCGGGACACCGACTACGAGCAGTACTTC. This encodes CASSPRDTDYEQYF.

The rearrangement links TRBV10-1 to TRBJ2-1; 10 bases line up with TRBD1. The germline CDR1 and CDR2 sequences are WNHNN and SYGVQD (reference sequence). Trimming took 5 bases from V and 3 from J; bases not matched to a gene: 4. The CDR3 length is 15 residues. The CDR3 DNA reads as TGCGCCAGCAGTCCTGGACAGGGGGGCTACAATGAGCAGTTCTTC. It yields the protein CASSPGQGGYNEQFF.

The J gene is TRBJ2-2, the V gene TRBV19; 7 nucleotides align to TRBD2. This CDR3 is built from 15 residues. Germline V CDR1 and CDR2: LNHDA, SQIVND (reference sequence). V trimming: 4 bases; J trimming: 6 bases; junction bases outside the gene matches: 8. The CDR3 sequence: CASSTGIAGSGELFF. CDR3 nucleotide sequence: TGTGCCAGTAGTACAGGGATAGCGGGTTCCGGGGAGCTGTTTTTT.

The chain recombines TRBV19 with TRBJ2-1; 11 bases match TRBD2. The CDR3 consists of 13 residues. V was pared by 4 bases and J by 10 bases, with 3 bases of the junction left unmatched. Germline V gives CDR1 LNHDA, CDR2 SQIVND (reference sequence). The CDR3 reads CASSKGLAVEQFF. In DNA, the CDR3 is TGTGCCAGTAGTAAGGGACTAGCGGTCGAGCAGTTCTTC.

The V gene is TRBV6-5, the J gene TRBJ1-1, with D unresolved. V lost 6 bases, J lost 4 bases, and 6 bases lay in between. Germline CDR1 reads MNHEY; CDR2 reads SVGAGI. The length of the CDR3 is 11 residues. This CDR3 reads CASRVSTEAFF. In nucleotides, the CDR3 is TGTGCCAGCAGGGTTAGCACTGAAGCTTTCTTT.

V usage is TRBV28 and J usage is TRBJ2-7; 8 nucleotides match TRBD1. Germline V gives CDR1 MDHEN, CDR2 SYDVKM. CDR3 size: 15 residues. The J segment lost 3 bases and the V segment lost 5 bases, leaving 9 bases of the junction unmatched. The CDR3 region is CASSPPGRGHYEQYF. In nucleotides, the CDR3 is TGTGCCAGCAGTCCCCCAGGCAGGGGGCACTACGAGCAGTACTTC.

The chain is built from TRBV9 and TRBJ2-1, with 12 nucleotides matching TRBD2. The junction had 4 bases not matched to a gene; V was cut back by 0 bases and J by 0 bases. There are 18 residues in the CDR3. Looked up from germline, CDR1 is SGDLS and CDR2 is YYNGEE. The CDR3 nucleotides read TGTGCCAGCAGCGTAGCCCTGACTAGCGGGAGCTCCTACAATGAGCAGTTCTTC. Amino acids: CASSVALTSGSSYNEQFF.

The chain carries TRBV13 and TRBJ2-7; TRBD1 agrees at 8 bases. V lost 6 bases to trimming and J lost 2 bases; unmatched junction nucleotides: 6. There are 14 residues in the CDR3. Germline CDR1 is PRHDT and CDR2 is FYEKMQ (reference sequence). The CDR3 sequence: CASSKDRVAYEQYF. CDR3 in DNA: TGTGCCAGCAGTAAGGACAGGGTAGCCTACGAGCAGTACTTC.

V and J are TRBV6-5 and TRBJ2-4; 7 bases agree with TRBD1. The CDR3 is 15 residues long. Germline V gene sequence: CDR1 MNHEY, CDR2 SVGAGI. The ends lost 6 bases at V and 6 bases at J; junction bases unmatched: 11. The CDR3 nucleotides are TGTGCCAGCAGCCAATACTCCGACAGGGTAAACATTCAGTACTTC. As protein: CASSQYSDRVNIQYF.

This clone turned up a few times. This chain connects TRBV7-9 to TRBJ1-1, with D possibly being TRBD1 (5 bases). CDR1 and CDR2 from the germline V gene are SEHNR and FQNEAQ (reference sequence). CDR3 length: 14 amino acids. V shed 5 bases and J shed 4 bases, with 14 bases lying between them. DNA of the CDR3: TGTGCCAGCAGCGCCCCATGGGGCAGCACTGAAGCTTTCTTT. This translates into CASSAPWGSTEAFF. The full variable domain, its missing parts supplied by reference TRBV7-9 and TRBJ1-1, is DTGVSQNPRHKITKRGQNVTFRCDPISEHNRLYWYRQTLGQGPEFLTYFQNEAQLEKSRLLSDRFSAERPKGSFSTLEIQRTEQGDSAMYLCASSAPWGSTEAFFGQGTRLTVV.

This clone was seen a handful of times. This chain uses TRBV10-3 with TRBJ1-3; 8 bases are shared with TRBD1. Germline V gene data show CDR1 as ENHRY and CDR2 as SYGVKD. This CDR3 is built from 13 residues. Trimming took 9 bases from V and 6 from J; bases not matched to a gene: 7. This CDR3 is CAIEDREENTIYF. The DNA of the CDR3 is TGTGCCATTGAGGACAGGGAGGAAAACACCATATATTTT.

V and J are TRBV5-1 and TRBJ2-7; perhaps TRBD1 as D (5 bases). CDR1 and CDR2 (germline): SGHRS, YFSETQ. The CDR3 has 14 residues. V was pared by 1 base and J by 2 bases, with 10 bases between. The CDR3 is CASSLTTETYEQYF. The CDR3 nucleotides are TGCGCCAGCAGCTTGACGACAGAAACCTACGAGCAGTACTTC.

This clone has a single count. V gene TRBV5-6 combines with J gene TRBJ2-7; no reliable D call. Germline CDR1 and CDR2: SGHDT and YYEEEE. The CDR3 contains 12 residues. V was pared by 0 bases and J by 3 bases, with 4 bases between. In nucleotides, the CDR3 is TGTGCCAGCAGCTTGGAGCTCTACGAGCAGTACTTC. It yields the protein CASSLELYEQYF.